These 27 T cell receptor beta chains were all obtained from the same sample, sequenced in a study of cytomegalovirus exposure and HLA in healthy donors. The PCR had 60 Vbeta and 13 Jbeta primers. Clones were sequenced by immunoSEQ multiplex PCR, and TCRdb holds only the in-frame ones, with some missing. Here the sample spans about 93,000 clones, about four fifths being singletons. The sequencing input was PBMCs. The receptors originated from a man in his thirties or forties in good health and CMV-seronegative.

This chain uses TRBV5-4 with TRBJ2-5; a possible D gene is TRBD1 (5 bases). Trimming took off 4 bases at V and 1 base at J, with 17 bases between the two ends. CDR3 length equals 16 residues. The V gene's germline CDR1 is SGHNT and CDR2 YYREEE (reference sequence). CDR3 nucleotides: TGTGCCAGCAGCACGGACATAAGTGGGTCCCAAGAGACCCAGTACTTC. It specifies CASSTDISGSQETQYF.

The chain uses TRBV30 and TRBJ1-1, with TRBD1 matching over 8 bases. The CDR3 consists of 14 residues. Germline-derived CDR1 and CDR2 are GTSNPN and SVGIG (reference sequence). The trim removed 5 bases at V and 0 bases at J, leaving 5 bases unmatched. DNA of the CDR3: TGTGCCTGGGATTCGGGACAGGTGAACACTGAAGCTTTCTTT. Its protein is CAWDSGQVNTEAFF.

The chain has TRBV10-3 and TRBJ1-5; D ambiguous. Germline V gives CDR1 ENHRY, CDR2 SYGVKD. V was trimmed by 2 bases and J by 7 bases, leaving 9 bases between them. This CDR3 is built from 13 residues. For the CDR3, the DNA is TGTGCCATCAGTGAGACGGGAGCACAGCCCCAGCATTTT. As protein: CAISETGAQPQHF.

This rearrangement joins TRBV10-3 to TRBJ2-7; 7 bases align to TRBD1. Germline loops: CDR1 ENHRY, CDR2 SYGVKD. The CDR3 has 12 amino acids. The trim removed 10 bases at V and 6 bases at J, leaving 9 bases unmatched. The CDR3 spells CATRDREAEQYF. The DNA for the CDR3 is TGTGCCACCCGGGACAGAGAGGCCGAGCAGTACTTC.

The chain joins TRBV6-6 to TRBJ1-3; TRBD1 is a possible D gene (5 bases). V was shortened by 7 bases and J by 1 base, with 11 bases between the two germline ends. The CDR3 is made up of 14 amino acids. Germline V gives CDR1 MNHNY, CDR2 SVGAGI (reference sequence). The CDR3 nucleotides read TGTGCCAGCAATAAACAGGAATCTGGAAACACCATATATTTT. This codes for CASNKQESGNTIYF.

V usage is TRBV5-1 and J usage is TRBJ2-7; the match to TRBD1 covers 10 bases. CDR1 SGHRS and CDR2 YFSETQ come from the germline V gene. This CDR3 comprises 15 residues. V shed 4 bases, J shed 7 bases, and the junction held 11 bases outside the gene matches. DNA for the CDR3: TGCGCCAGCAGCCCGGGACAGGGGTTTTTTCGGGAGCAGTACTTC. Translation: CASSPGQGFFREQYF.

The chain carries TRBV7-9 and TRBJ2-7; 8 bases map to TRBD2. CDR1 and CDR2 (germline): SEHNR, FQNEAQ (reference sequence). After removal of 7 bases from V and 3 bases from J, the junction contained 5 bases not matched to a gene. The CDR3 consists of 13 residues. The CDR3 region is CASTHREGYEQYF. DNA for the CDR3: TGTGCCAGCACCCATCGGGAGGGCTACGAGCAGTACTTC.

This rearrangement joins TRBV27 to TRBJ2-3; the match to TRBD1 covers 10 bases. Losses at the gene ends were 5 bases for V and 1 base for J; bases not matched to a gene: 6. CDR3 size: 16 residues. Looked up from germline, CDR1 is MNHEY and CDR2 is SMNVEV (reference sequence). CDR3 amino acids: CASSRAGTGGTDTQYF. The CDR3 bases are TGTGCCAGCAGTAGAGCCGGGACAGGGGGCACAGATACGCAGTATTTT.

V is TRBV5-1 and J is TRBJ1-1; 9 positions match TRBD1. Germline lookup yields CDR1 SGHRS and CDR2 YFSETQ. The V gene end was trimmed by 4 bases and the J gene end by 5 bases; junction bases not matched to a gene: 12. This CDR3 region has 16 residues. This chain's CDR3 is CASSQRPGQGVTEAFF. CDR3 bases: TGCGCCAGCAGCCAGAGACCGGGACAGGGAGTAACTGAAGCTTTCTTT.

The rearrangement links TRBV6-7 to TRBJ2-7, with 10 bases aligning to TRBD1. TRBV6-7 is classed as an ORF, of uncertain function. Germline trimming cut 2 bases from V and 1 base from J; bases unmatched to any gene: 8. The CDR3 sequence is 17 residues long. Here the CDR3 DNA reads TGTGCCAGCAGTTACAACGGGACAGGGGATATTTCCTACGAGCAGTACTTC. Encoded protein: CASSYNGTGDISYEQYF.

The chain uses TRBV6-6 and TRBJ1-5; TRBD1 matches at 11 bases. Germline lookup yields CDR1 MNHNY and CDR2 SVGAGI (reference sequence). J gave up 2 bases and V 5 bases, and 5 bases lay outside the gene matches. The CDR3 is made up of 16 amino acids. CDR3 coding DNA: TGTGCCAGCAGTCCAGGACAGGGGGCGGGCAATCAGCCCCAGCATTTT. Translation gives CASSPGQGAGNQPQHF.

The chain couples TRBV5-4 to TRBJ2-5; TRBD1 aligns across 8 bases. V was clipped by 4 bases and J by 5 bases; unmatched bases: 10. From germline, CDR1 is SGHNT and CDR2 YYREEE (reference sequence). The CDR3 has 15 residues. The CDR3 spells CASSRAGQGLETQYF. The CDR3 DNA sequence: TGTGCCAGCAGCCGCGCCGGACAGGGCTTGGAGACCCAGTACTTC.

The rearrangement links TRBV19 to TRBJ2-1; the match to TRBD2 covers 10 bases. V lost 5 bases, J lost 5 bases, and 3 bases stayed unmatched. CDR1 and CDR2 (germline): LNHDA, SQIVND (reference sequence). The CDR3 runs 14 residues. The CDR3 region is CASSQRGGHNEQFF. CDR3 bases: TGTGCCAGTAGTCAGCGGGGGGGCCACAATGAGCAGTTCTTC.

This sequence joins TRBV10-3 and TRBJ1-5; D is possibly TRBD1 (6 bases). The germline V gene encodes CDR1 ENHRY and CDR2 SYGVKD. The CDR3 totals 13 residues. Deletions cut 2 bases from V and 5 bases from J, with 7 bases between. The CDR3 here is CAISEPGDQPQHF. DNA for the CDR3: TGTGCCATCAGTGAGCCAGGGGATCAGCCCCAGCATTTT.

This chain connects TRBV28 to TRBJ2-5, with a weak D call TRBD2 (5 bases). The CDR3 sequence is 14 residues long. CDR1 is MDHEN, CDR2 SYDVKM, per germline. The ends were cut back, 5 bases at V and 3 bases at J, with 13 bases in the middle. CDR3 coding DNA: TGTGCCAGCAGTGGGGTCGGGAAGAAAGAGACCCAGTACTTC. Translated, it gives CASSGVGKKETQYF.

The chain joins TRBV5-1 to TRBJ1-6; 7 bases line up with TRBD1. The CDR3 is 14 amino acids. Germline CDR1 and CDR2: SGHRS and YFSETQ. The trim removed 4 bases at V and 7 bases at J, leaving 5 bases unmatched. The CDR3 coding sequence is TGCGCCAGCAGCGGGGACAGCAGAAATTCACCCCTCCACTTT. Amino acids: CASSGDSRNSPLHF.

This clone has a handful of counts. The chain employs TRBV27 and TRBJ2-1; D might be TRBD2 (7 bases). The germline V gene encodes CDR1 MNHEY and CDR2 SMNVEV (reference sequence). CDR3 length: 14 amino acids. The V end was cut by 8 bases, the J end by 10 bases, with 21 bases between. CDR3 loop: CASGGLARGLEQFF. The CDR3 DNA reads TGTGCCAGCGGGGGGCTCGCGCGGGGGCTAGAGCAGTTCTTC.

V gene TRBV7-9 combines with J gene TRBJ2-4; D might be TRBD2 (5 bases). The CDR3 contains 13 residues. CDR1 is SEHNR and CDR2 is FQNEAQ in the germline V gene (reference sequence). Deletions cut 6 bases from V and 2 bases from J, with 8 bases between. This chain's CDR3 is CASRTGSKNIQYF. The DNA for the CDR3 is TGTGCCAGCAGGACGGGATCCAAAAACATTCAGTACTTC.

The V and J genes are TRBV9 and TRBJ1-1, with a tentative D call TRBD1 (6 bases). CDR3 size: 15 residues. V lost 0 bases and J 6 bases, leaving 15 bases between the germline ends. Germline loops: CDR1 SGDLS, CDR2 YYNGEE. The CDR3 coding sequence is TGTGCCAGCAGCGTAGCTCTGGGACACGAGTCTGAAGCTTTCTTT. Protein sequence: CASSVALGHESEAFF.

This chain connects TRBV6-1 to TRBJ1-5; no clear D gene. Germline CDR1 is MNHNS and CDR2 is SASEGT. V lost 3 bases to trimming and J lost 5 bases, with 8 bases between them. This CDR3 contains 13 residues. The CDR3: CASSDSFDQPQHF. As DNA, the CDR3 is TGTGCCAGCAGTGATTCCTTCGATCAGCCCCAGCATTTT.

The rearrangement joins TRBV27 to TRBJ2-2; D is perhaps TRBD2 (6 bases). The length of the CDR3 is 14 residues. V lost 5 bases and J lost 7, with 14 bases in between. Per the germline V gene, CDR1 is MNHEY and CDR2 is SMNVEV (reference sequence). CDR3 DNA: TGTGCCAGCAGTCCGGGGGTAGGAAGCGGGGAGCTGTTTTTT. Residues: CASSPGVGSGELFF.

The CDR3 nucleotides are TGTGCCAGCAGCTCCGGCCGAGGGCCAAATCAGCCCCAGCATTTT. Its translation is CASSSGRGPNQPQHF. This sequence joins TRBV5-4 and TRBJ1-5; D remains unclear. Germline CDR1 and CDR2: SGHNT and YYREEE (reference sequence). The CDR3 totals 15 residues. V dropped 3 bases and J dropped 4 bases, with 14 bases sitting between them.

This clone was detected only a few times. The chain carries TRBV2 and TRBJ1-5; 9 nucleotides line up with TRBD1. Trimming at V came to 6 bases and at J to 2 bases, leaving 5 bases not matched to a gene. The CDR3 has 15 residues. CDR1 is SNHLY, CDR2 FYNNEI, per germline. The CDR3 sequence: CASRQTGGGNQPQHF. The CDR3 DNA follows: TGTGCCAGCAGACAAACAGGGGGCGGCAATCAGCCCCAGCATTTT.

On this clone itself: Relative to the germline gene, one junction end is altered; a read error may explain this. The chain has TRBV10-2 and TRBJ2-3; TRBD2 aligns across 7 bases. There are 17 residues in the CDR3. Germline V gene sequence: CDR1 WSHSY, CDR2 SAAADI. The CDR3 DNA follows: TGCGCCAGCAGTAAGTCGTTCGGTAGCGGGAGCACAGATACGCAGTATTTT. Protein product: CASSKSFGSGSTDTQYF.

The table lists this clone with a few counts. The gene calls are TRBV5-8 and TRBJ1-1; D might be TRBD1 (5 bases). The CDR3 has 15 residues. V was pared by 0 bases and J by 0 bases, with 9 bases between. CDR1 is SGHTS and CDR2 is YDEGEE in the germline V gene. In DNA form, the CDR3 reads TGTGCCAGCAGCTTGGGGGGCCGATTGAACACTGAAGCTTTCTTT. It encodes CASSLGGRLNTEAFF. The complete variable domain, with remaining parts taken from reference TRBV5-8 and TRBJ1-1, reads EAGVTQSPTHLIKTRGQQATLRCSPISGHTSVYWYQQALGLGLQFLLWYDEGEERNRGNFPPRFSGRQFPNYSSELNVNALELEDSALYLCASSLGGRLNTEAFFGQGTRLTVV.

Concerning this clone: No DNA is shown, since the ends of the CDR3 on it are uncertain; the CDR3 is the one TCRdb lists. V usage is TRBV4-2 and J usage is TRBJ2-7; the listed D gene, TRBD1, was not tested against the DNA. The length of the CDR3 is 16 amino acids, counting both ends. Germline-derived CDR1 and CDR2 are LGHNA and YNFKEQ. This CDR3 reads CASSQGDRFGAGEQYF.

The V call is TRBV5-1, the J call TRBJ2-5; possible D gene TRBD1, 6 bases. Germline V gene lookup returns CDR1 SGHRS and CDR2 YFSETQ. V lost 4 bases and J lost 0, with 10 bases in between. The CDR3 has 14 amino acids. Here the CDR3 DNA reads TGCGCCAGCAGCGCTACAGGGTACCAAGAGACCCAGTACTTC. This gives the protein CASSATGYQETQYF.